Listed below are T cell receptor beta chains from one sample, sequenced in a study of blood T cell repertoires in COVID-19. Profiling relied on immunoSEQ multiplex PCR, and the TCRdb table lists in-frame clones only, not all of them. Found here are around 330,000 clones, roughly 90% of them singletons; the top ten hold about 8.9%. The sequenced sample was PBMCs or T cells enriched from blood (not recorded which). These receptor sequences come from a woman aged 18-29 years who had recovered from COVID-19. Each CDR3 is given with its conserved first and last residue. D genes are given only for firm matches. Some rows mark clone size as missing; the rest say once, few, many or name a class of expanded clone.

j_gene,abundance,d_gene,v_gene,CDR3nt,CDR3aa
TRBJ1-2,.,TRBD1,TRBV19,TGTGCCAGTAGTATCGCAGGGGGCGATAACTATGGCTACACCTTC,CASSIAGGDNYGYTF
TRBJ1-5,.,.,TRBV27,TGTGCCAGCAGTTGGACAGCCAGCAATCAGCCCCAGCATTTT,CASSWTASNQPQHF
TRBJ1-3,.,.,TRBV25-1,TGTGCCAGCAAATCTTCTGGAAACACCATATATTTT,CASKSSGNTIYF
TRBJ2-3,.,.,TRBV14,TGTGCCAGCAGCTCCGGGGGACCGGCAGATACGCAGTATTTT,CASSSGGPADTQYF
TRBJ2-1,.,.,TRBV3-1/TRBV3-2,TGTGCCAGCGGGCAGCTAAACAATGAGCAGTTCTTC,CASGQLNNEQFF
TRBJ2-3,.,.,TRBV21-1,TGTGCCAGCAGCAAGGGGGGGAAGGGTGAAGATACGCAGTATTTT,CASSKGGKGEDTQYF
TRBJ2-5,.,TRBD1,TRBV30,TGTGCCTGTGACAGGGTAGGAGAGACCCAGTACTTC,CACDRVGETQYF
TRBJ2-4,.,.,TRBV6-5,TGTGCCAGCAGACAACTAGCAAAAGCCAAAAACATTCAGTACTTC,CASRQLAKAKNIQYF
TRBJ2-7,.,.,TRBV4-3,TGCGCCAGCAGCCAAGATCAGGCTAGCGTGTCCTACGAGCAGTACTTC,CASSQDQASVSYEQYF
TRBJ2-3,.,TRBD1,TRBV28,TGTGCCAGCAGTCCGGGGACAGCCAAAAGTCGCACAGATACGCAGTATTTT,CASSPGTAKSRTDTQYF
TRBJ2-1,.,.,TRBV11-2,TGTGCCAGCAGCTTACTCGGGTCCGGCTCCTACAATGAGCAGTTCTTC,CASSLLGSGSYNEQFF
TRBJ1-1,.,TRBD1,TRBV19,TGTGCCAGTAGTCCACGCCAGGGGGGACAGGTGGGAACTGAAGCTTTCTTT,CASSPRQGGQVGTEAFF
TRBJ2-7,.,TRBD1,TRBV27,TGTGCCAGCAGCTCCACCGCCCGGGACAGGGCCTACGAGCAGTACTTC,CASSSTARDRAYEQYF
TRBJ2-5,.,.,TRBV6-4,TGTGCCAGCAGGACCCCGGGGGACCCCAGAGAGACCCAGTACTTC,CASRTPGDPRETQYF
TRBJ2-3,.,TRBD2,TRBV10-3,TGTGCCATCAGTGGGGGGGGGTTGGGAGATACGCAGTATTTT,CAISGGGLGDTQYF
TRBJ1-1,.,.,TRBV6-1,TGTGCCAGCAGTGAATTTCGGGGAGCCTTGAACACTGAAGCTTTCTTT,CASSEFRGALNTEAFF
TRBJ2-4,.,.,TRBV18,TGTGCCAGCTCACCGACGGGACATGCCAAAAACATTCAGTACTTC,CASSPTGHAKNIQYF
TRBJ1-1,.,.,TRBV7-9,TGTGCCAGCAGCTTATTTATGAACACTGAAGCTTTCTTT,CASSLFMNTEAFF
TRBJ2-2,.,TRBD1,TRBV19,TGTGCCAGTAGTCCCTGGGACAGGGGGGACACCGGGGAGCTGTTTTTT,CASSPWDRGDTGELFF
TRBJ1-1,.,TRBD1,TRBV5-1,TGCGCCAGCAGCTCCGGACAGGAGGTTGAAGCTTTCTTT,CASSSGQEVEAFF
TRBJ1-5,.,.,TRBV5-1,TGCGCCAGCAGCTTGCAGGGGCTCGGCAATCAGCCCCAGCATTTT,CASSLQGLGNQPQHF
TRBJ2-2,.,.,TRBV4-3,TGCGCCAGCAGCCAAGATCCCTGGCCCGGGGAGCTGTTTTTT,CASSQDPWPGELFF
TRBJ1-2,.,.,TRBV7-9,TGTGCCAGCAGCCCTCTTACGGGGAACTATGGCTACACCTTC,CASSPLTGNYGYTF
TRBJ1-3,.,.,TRBV3-1/TRBV3-2,TGTGCCAGCAGCCTCCTCACAGGGTTCTCTGGAAACACCATATATTTT,CASSLLTGFSGNTIYF
TRBJ1-2,.,.,TRBV18,TGTGCCAGCTCACCATCGGGGACACAATACTATGGCTACACCTTC,CASSPSGTQYYGYTF
TRBJ1-6,.,TRBD1,TRBV30,TGTGCCTGGAGCGAAGGTGGGACAGGGGATTCACCCCTCCACTTT,CAWSEGGTGDSPLHF
TRBJ1-2,.,TRBD1,TRBV5-1,TGCGCCAGCAGCACGACTCCAGGGGGCGGTGGCTACACCTTC,CASSTTPGGGGYTF
TRBJ1-4,.,TRBD1,TRBV5-1,TGCGCCAGCAGCCCCGGGACAGCGAATGAAAAACTGTTTTTT,CASSPGTANEKLFF
TRBJ1-6,.,.,TRBV6-2/TRBV6-3,TGTGCCAGCAGTTACGGAGACAGCAATTCACCCCTCCACTTT,CASSYGDSNSPLHF
TRBJ1-5,.,.,TRBV12-3/TRBV12-4,TGTGCCAGCAGTTTAATGGCAAATCAGCCCCAGCATTTT,CASSLMANQPQHF
TRBJ1-2,.,.,TRBV25-1,TGTGCCAGCAGCTGGGGGGGTTTCTATGGCTACACCTTC,CASSWGGFYGYTF
TRBJ2-2,.,TRBD2,TRBV6-2/TRBV6-3,TGTGCCAGCAGCTTTCAGCGGGGGAGAACCGGGGAGCTGTTTTTT,CASSFQRGRTGELFF
TRBJ1-2,few,TRBD1,TRBV6-5,TGTGCCATGAGACAGGGGAACTATGGCTACACCTTC,CAMRQGNYGYTF
TRBJ1-2,.,TRBD1,TRBV30,TGTGCCTGGAGTGTACTGGGACAGGGCGGGGATGGCTACACCTTC,CAWSVLGQGGDGYTF
TRBJ2-7,.,TRBD1,TRBV5-4,TGTGCCAGCAGCTTGGGACAGGGGGACGCCGAGCAGTACTTC,CASSLGQGDAEQYF
TRBJ2-1,.,TRBD2,TRBV5-1,TGCGCCAGCAGCCTAGATTCGCGACTAGCGGGGCGGGGTTACAATGAGCAGTTCTTC,CASSLDSRLAGRGYNEQFF
TRBJ2-2,.,.,TRBV19,TGTGCCAGTAGTACTTACAGCTATTCGAACACCGGGGAGCTGTTTTTT,CASSTYSYSNTGELFF
TRBJ1-1,.,.,TRBV6-5,TGTGCCAGCGAGCTCGTCCGGAACACTGAAGCTTTCTTT,CASELVRNTEAFF
TRBJ2-3,.,.,TRBV27,TGTGCCAGCGGTATGAACAAGAATACGCAGTATTTT,CASGMNKNTQYF
TRBJ2-3,.,.,TRBV7-2,TGTGCCAGCAGCTTTTTGCGGGCAACAAGCACAGATACGCAGTATTTT,CASSFLRATSTDTQYF
TRBJ2-1,.,TRBD2,TRBV7-7,TGTGCCAGCAGCCGGGGGACTAGGAGTCGCGATGAGCAGTTCTTC,CASSRGTRSRDEQFF
TRBJ1-2,.,TRBD1,TRBV5-1,TGCGCCAGCAGCTTGGGGACAGGGCCGCCCTATGGCTACACCTTC,CASSLGTGPPYGYTF